The clone carrying this TCR beta chain was observed a few times. Its antigen is as yet unknown. The sample belongs to a study of cytomegalovirus exposure and HLA in healthy donors. Study details: Unique TCRs numbering approximately 80 million, obtained from HLA-typed donors, made up an early data release. Study results and limitations: Reports indicated that the classifier achieved high specificity and sensitivity in diagnosing cytomegalovirus status. There were a few CMV-associated chains whose specificity for CMV antigens was confirmed in vitro.

The germline V gene encodes CDR1 SNHLY and CDR2 FYNNEI. This CDR3 is 16 amino acids long. V lost 4 bases to trimming and J lost 4 bases, with 17 bases between them. Researchers ran the PCR with 60 Vbeta and 13 Jbeta primers. Generated by immunoSEQ multiplex PCR, the TCRdb table keeps only in-frame clones and is missing some. The table has fewer than 120,000 clones, around 80% seen once. What was sequenced was PBMCs. This receptor was identified in a man aged 25-40 years in good health and CMV-seropositive. The chain is built from TRBV2 and TRBJ1-3; possibly TRBD1 for D (5 bases). In DNA form, the CDR3 reads TGTGCCAGCAGTGCCACAGGTGAAGTAAGAGGAAACACCATATATTTT. Residues: CASSATGEVRGNTIYF.